This TCR beta chain originates from a study of identifying expanded T cells in peripheral blood. Germline CDR1 is SGDLS and CDR2 is YYNGEE. The V and J ends lost 4 bases and 6 bases, in that order; junction bases with no gene match: 9. This CDR3 contains 15 residues. Sequenced by immunoSEQ multiplex PCR; TCRdb stores in-frame clones only, minus some. Of 85,000 to 90,000 clones listed, around 86% are singletons. Study conclusions and caveats: Variance in clone template counts between approximately two-week samples significantly increased with total template count across all healthy donors. About 1.2 clones differed between technical replicates, versus approximately 17 and 20 over time.

Concerning this clone itself: Its antigen remains unidentified.

Healthy donors had no documented immune events, such as infections, while sampled. This TCR was recovered from a person aged 18-69 years in good health. Sequencing was performed on blood. The V gene is TRBV9, the J gene TRBJ2-2; 7 bases align to TRBD1. In DNA form, the CDR3 reads TGTGCCAGCAGCTTCCGGGACAGCCGGGCCGGGGAGCTGTTTTTT. It is translated as CASSFRDSRAGELFF.